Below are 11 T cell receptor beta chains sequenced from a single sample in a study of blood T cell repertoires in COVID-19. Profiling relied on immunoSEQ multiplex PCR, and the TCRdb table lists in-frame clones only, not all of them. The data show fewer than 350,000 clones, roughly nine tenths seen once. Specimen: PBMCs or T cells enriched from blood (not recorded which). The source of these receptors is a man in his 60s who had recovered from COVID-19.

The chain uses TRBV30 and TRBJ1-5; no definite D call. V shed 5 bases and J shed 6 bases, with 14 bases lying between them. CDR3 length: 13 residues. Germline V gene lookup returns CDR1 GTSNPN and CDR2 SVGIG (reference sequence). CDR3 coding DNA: TGTGCCTGGGGTACAGTCGCTGGTCAGCCCCAGCATTTT. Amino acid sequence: CAWGTVAGQPQHF.

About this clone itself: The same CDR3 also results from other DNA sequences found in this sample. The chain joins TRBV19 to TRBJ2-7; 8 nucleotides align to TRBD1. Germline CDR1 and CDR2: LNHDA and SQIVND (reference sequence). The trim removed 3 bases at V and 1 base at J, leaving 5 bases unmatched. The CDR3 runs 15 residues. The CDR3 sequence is CASSIDRGLSYEQYF. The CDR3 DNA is TGTGCCAGTAGTATTGACAGGGGTCTTTCCTACGAGCAGTACTTC.

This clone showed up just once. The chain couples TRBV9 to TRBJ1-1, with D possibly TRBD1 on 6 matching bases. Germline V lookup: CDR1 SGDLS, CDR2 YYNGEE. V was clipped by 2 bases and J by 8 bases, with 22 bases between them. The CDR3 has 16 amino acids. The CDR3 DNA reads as TGTGCCAGCAGCGTCGCCCCAGGGGCGGCGTATTTAGAAGCTTTCTTT. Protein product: CASSVAPGAAYLEAFF.

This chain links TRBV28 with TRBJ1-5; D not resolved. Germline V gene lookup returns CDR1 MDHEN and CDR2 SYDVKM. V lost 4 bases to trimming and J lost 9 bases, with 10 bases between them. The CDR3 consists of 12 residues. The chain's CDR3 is CASSYLERPQHF. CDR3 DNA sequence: TGTGCCAGCAGTTACCTCGAGAGGCCCCAGCATTTT.

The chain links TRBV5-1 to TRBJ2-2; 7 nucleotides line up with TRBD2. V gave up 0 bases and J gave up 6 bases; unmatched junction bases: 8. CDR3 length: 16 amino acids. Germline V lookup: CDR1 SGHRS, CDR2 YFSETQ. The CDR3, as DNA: TGCGCCAGCAGCTTGGGCCGAGCGGGAAGCGCCGGGGAGCTGTTTTTT. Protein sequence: CASSLGRAGSAGELFF.

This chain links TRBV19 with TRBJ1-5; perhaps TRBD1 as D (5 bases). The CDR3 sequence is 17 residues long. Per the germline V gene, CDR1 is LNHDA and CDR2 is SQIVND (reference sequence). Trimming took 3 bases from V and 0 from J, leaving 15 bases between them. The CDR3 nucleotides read TGTGCCAGTAGTATCGCAGGGCCCGATCATAGCAATCAGCCCCAGCATTTT. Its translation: CASSIAGPDHSNQPQHF. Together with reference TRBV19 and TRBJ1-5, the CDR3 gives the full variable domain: DGGITQSPKYLFRKEGQNVTLSCEQNLNHDAMYWYRQDPGQGLRLIYYSQIVNDFQKGDIAEGYSVSREKKESFPLTVTSAQKNPTAFYLCASSIAGPDHSNQPQHFGDGTRLSIL.

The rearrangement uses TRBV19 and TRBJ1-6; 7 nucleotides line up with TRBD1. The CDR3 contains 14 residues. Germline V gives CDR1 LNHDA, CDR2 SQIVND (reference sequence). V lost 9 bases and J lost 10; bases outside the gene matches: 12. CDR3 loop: CASHDRVGGSPLHF. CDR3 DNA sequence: TGTGCCAGCCATGACAGGGTTGGCGGGTCACCCCTCCACTTT.

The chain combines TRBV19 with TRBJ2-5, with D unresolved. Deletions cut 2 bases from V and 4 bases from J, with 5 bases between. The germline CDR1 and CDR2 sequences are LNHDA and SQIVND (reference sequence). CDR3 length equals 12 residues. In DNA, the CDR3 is TGTGCCAGTAGTATACGAGGAGAGACCCAGTACTTC. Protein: CASSIRGETQYF.

As DNA, the CDR3 is TGTGCCATCAGCTTACAGGGGCGAGCTAACTATGGCTACACCTTC. This gives the protein CAISLQGRANYGYTF. The chain joins TRBV10-3 to TRBJ1-2; 7 nucleotides align to TRBD1. Germline V gene lookup returns CDR1 ENHRY and CDR2 SYGVKD. Trimming removed 6 bases from V and 0 bases from J; junction bases left unmatched: 7. The CDR3 runs 15 residues.

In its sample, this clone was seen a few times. The CDR3 DNA sequence: TGTGCCAGCAGGGAGCAAGCGGGAATTGCGGGTTACGAGCAGTACTTC. It codes for CASREQAGIAGYEQYF. The chain couples TRBV27 to TRBJ2-7, with TRBD2 matching 7 bases. V was clipped by 6 bases and J by 4 bases; unmatched bases: 15. Germline lookup yields CDR1 MNHEY and CDR2 SMNVEV (reference sequence). CDR3 length: 16 amino acids.

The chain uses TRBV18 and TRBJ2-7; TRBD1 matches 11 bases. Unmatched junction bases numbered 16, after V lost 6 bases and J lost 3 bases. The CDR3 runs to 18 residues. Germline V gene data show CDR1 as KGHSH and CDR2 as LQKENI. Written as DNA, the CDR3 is TGTGCCAGCTCCCCCGACACCTCTTCCGGGACAGGGGGCTACGAGCAGTACTTC. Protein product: CASSPDTSSGTGGYEQYF.